A selection of T cell receptor beta chains follows, all from one sample in a study of T cells expressing NK-cell markers. TCRdb re-analyzed the 5' RACE reads; it lists each CDR3 protein once, without DNA. The data include about 460,000 distinct CDR3 sequences; the top ten clones carry almost 1.5%. Sequencing was performed on blood T cells: a sorted CD56 or NKG2C T cell subset, CD4+ or CD8+ T cells, or bulk PBMC T cells (not recorded which). These receptors originate from a woman aged 50 to 60 in good health. The CDR3 runs from the conserved cysteine through the conserved F or W.

v_call	j_call	cdr3_aa
TRBV7-9	TRBJ2-1	CASSSGLSMNEQFF
TRBV7-3	TRBJ2-1	CASSPPGAPEQFF
TRBV14	TRBJ2-5	CASSPGFETQYF
TRBV7-2	TRBJ2-1	CASSPLHGEYNEQFF
TRBV7-9	TRBJ2-7	CASSLGFDEQYF
TRBV24-1	TRBJ2-2	CATRASGQTGELFF
TRBV3-1	TRBJ1-1	CASSLRQGVHTEAFF
TRBV5-1	TRBJ2-5	CASSTALVETQYF
TRBV6-6	TRBJ2-5	CATTFAGGETQYF
TRBV24-1	TRBJ2-2	CATSDHSTASTGELFF
TRBV6-5	TRBJ2-2	CASSKRVGELFF
TRBV12-3/TRBV12-4	TRBJ2-4	CASSYERGVKGKNIQYF
TRBV29-1	TRBJ2-5	CTVVGVQETQYF
TRBV5-1	TRBJ1-4	CASRPDGEKLFF
TRBV7-3	TRBJ2-1	CASSLMGTSGRYEQFF
TRBV7-8	TRBJ1-6	CASSLAGSSSYNSPLHF
TRBV4-1	TRBJ2-7	CASSQDRTSGRVYEQYF
TRBV11-2	TRBJ1-1	CASSLGERVRTQLNTEAFF
TRBV20-1	TRBJ1-5	CSASGGGGGAGNQPQHF
TRBV2	TRBJ2-1	CASKLAGVDEQFF
TRBV12-3/TRBV12-4	TRBJ1-2	CASSPAGGAVSGYTF
TRBV4-1	TRBJ2-3	CASSQGRGLAGVRDTQYF
TRBV5-6	TRBJ2-3	CASTQLAGADTQYF
TRBV13	TRBJ2-1	CASSSEREGPEQFF
TRBV3-1	TRBJ2-1	CASSQPLSSDYNEQFF
TRBV27	TRBJ2-3	CASRPQGVRTDTQYF
TRBV6-1	TRBJ1-2	CASSPLGHYGYTF
TRBV5-5	TRBJ2-1	CASSRGPGTSGTNEQFF
TRBV24-1	TRBJ2-3	CATSGGARAGGDTQYF
TRBV2	TRBJ1-3	CASSEFPTGRYADTIYF
TRBV29-1	TRBJ2-1	CSVEERRVPNEQFF